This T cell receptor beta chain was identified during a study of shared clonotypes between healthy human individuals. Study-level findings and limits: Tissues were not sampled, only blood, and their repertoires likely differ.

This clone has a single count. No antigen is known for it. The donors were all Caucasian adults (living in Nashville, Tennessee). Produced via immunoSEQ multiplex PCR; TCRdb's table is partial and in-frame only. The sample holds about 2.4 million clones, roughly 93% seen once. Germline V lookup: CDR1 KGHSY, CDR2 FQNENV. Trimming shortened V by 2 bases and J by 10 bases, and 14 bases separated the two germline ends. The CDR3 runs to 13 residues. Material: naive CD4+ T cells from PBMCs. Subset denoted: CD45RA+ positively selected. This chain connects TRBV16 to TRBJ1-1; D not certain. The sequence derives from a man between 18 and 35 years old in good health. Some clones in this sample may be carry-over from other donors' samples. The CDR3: CASSQTARTGAFF. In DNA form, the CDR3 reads TGTGCCAGCAGCCAAACTGCGAGGACGGGAGCTTTCTTT. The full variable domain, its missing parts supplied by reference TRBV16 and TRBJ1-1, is GEEVAQTPKHLVRGEGQKAKLYCAPIKGHSYVFWYQQVLKNEFKFLISFQNENVFDETGMPKERFSAKCLPNSPCSLEIQATKLEDSAVYFCASSQTARTGAFFGQGTRLTVV.